Listed below are T cell receptor beta chains from one sample, sequenced in a study of blood T cells in healthy people across ages. TCRdb ran MiXCR on the 5' RACE reads and lists one entry per CDR3 protein. The table includes almost 1 million distinct CDR3 sequences, roughly 51% detected once. Sequencing was performed on blood. The receptor source for this set is a woman aged 55-69 years in good health. CDR3s leave out the opening cysteine and the closing phenylalanine or tryptophan. Each record gives: CDR3 protein, J gene, V gene.

CDR3 protein: SARGGLAGGGQY
J gene: TRBJ2-7
V gene: TRBV20-1

CDR3 protein: ASSQDGTGFMGTEAF
J gene: TRBJ1-1
V gene: TRBV4-3

CDR3 protein: ASSQISGRISTDTQY
J gene: TRBJ2-3
V gene: TRBV4-2

CDR3 protein: SVGLAKETQY
J gene: TRBJ2-5
V gene: TRBV29-1

CDR3 protein: ASGHEAF
J gene: TRBJ1-1
V gene: TRBV28

CDR3 protein: ASSLRSGGLLHERF
J gene: TRBJ2-1
V gene: TRBV7-2

CDR3 protein: SGRRGEGANYGYT
J gene: TRBJ1-2
V gene: TRBV29-1

CDR3 protein: ATSRLGYEQY
J gene: TRBJ2-7
V gene: TRBV15

CDR3 protein: ATSDTRDEQY
J gene: TRBJ2-7
V gene: TRBV24-1

CDR3 protein: ASSLQGYSNYSYT
J gene: TRBJ1-2
V gene: TRBV5-1

CDR3 protein: ASSQHGTGRNEQY
J gene: .
V gene: TRBV4-1

CDR3 protein: ASSLRTSGSSTDTQY
J gene: TRBJ2-4
V gene: TRBV4-2

CDR3 protein: ASSFTGSQPQH
J gene: TRBJ1-5
V gene: TRBV12-3/TRBV12-4

CDR3 protein: ASSLGKNTEAF
J gene: TRBJ1-1
V gene: TRBV11-3

CDR3 protein: SAPTTSSGRYEQY
J gene: TRBJ2-7
V gene: TRBV20-1

CDR3 protein: ASRAGAGQGTEAF
J gene: TRBJ1-1
V gene: TRBV6-1